This entry features one TCR beta chain sequence. As yet, its antigen is unknown. Time point indicated: baseline pretreatment blood. Documented treatment: 15 Gy SBRT to primary tumor, nephrectomy 4 weeks later. The patient's renal cell carcinoma had clear cell pathology. Only in-frame clones appear in the TCRdb table, and some are missing; sequencing was by immunoSEQ multiplex PCR. The table has 130,000 to 150,000 clones, around nine tenths seen once; the top ten hold around 12%. The source of the sample is a study of radiation and T cells in renal cell carcinoma. The CDR3 is made up of 15 amino acids. CDR1 is KGHSH and CDR2 is LQKENI in the germline V gene. The V and J ends lost 6 bases and 5 bases respectively, with 19 bases between them. Study-level points and caveats: Top tumor clonotypes rose in blood 2 weeks post-radiation, then contracted.

The starting material was blood, obtained from a patient whose treatment included radiotherapy and nephrectomy. The V and J genes are TRBV18 and TRBJ1-2; D is ambiguous. The TCR comes from a woman in her 50s with renal cell carcinoma. In nucleotides, the CDR3 is TGTGCCAGCTCCCCCGAACTCCAGACTCGGTATGGCTACACCTTC. This sequence encodes CASSPELQTRYGYTF.